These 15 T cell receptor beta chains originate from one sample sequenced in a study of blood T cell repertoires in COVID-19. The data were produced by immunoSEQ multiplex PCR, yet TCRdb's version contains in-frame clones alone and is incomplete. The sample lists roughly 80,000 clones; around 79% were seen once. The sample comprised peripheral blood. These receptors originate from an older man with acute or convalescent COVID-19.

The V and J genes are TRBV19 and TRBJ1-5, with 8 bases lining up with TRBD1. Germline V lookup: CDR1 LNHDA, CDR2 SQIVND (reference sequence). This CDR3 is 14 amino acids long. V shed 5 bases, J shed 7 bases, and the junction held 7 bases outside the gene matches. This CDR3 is CASSPRRTGQPQHF. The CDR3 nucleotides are TGTGCCAGTAGTCCCAGGAGGACAGGGCAGCCCCAGCATTTT.

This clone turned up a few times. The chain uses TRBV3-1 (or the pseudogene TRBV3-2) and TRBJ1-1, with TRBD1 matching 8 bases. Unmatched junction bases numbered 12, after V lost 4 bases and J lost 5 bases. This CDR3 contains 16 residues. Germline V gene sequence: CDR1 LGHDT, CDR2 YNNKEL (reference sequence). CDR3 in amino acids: CASSLQHRGVVTEAFF. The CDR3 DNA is TGTGCCAGCAGCCTGCAACACAGGGGGGTAGTTACTGAAGCTTTCTTT.

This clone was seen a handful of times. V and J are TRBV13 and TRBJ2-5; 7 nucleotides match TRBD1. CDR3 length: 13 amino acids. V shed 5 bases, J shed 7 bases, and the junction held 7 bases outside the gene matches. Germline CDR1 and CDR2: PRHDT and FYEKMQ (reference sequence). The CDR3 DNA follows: TGTGCCAGCAGCCACCGACAGGGTGGGACCCAGTACTTC. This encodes CASSHRQGGTQYF.

CDR3 in amino acids: CASIQVHRNTGELFF. Here the CDR3 DNA reads TGTGCCAGTATCCAGGTCCATAGGAACACCGGGGAGCTGTTTTTT. The rearrangement uses TRBV19 and TRBJ2-2; D is ambiguous. Trimming took 7 bases from V and 1 from J, leaving 13 bases between them. The CDR3 runs 15 residues. Germline CDR1 and CDR2: LNHDA and SQIVND (reference sequence).

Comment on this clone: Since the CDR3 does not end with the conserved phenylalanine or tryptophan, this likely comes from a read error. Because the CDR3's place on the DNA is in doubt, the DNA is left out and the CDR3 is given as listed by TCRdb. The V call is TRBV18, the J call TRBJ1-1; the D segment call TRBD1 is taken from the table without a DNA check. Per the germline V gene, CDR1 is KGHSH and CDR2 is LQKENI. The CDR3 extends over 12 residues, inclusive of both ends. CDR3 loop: CASSPYTGTLNL.

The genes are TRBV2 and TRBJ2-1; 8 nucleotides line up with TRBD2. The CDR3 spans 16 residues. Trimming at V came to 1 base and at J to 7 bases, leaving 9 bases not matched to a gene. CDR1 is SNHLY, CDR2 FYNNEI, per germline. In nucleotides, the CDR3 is TGTGCCAGCAGTGAAGGGCGGACTAGCCTCTGGAATGAGCAGTTCTTC. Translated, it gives CASSEGRTSLWNEQFF.

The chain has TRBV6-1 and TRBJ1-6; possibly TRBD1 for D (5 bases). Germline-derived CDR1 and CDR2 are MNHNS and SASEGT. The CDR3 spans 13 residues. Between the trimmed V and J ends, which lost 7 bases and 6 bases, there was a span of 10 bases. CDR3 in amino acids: CASKGSINSPLHF. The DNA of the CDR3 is TGTGCCAGCAAGGGGTCGATTAATTCACCCCTCCACTTT.

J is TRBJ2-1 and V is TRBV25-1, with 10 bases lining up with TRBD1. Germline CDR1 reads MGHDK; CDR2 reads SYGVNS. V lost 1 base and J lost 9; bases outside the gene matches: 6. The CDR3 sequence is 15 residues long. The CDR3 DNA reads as TGTGCCAGCAGTGAATCGGGGACAGGGGAGCGTGAGCAGTTCTTC. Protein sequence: CASSESGTGEREQFF. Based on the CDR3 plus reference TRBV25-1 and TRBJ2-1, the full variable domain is EADIYQTPRYLVIGTGKKITLECSQTMGHDKMYWYQQDPGMELHLIHYSYGVNSTEKGDLSSESTVSRIRTEHFPLTLESARPSHTSQYLCASSESGTGEREQFFGPGTRLTVL.

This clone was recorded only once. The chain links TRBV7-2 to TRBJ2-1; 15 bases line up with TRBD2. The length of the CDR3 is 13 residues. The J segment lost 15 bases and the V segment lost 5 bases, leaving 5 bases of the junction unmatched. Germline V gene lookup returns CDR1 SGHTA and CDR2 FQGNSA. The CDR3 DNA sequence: TGTGCCAGCAGCCAGGGACTAGCGGGGGGAATGTTCTTC. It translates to CASSQGLAGGMFF.

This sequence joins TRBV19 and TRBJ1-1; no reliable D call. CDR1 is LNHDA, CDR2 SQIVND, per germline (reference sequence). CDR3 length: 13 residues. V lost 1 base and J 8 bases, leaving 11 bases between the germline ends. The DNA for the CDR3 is TGTGCCAGTAGTATAGGGCGGGAGGTAGAAGCTTTCTTT. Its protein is CASSIGREVEAFF.

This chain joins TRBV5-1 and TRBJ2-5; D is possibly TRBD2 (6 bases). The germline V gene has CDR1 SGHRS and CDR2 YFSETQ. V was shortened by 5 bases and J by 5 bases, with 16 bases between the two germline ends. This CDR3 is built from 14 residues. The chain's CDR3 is CASSSLDSGETQYF. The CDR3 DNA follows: TGCGCCAGCAGTTCCCTTGACAGCGGGGAGACCCAGTACTTC.

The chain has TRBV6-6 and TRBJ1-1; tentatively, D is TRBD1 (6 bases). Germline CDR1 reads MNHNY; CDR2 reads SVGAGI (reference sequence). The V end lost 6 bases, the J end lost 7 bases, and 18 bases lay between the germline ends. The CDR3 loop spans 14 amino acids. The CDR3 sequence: CASRGAGGKDEAFF. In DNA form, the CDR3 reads TGTGCCAGCAGGGGGGCCGGGGGGAAAGATGAAGCTTTCTTT.

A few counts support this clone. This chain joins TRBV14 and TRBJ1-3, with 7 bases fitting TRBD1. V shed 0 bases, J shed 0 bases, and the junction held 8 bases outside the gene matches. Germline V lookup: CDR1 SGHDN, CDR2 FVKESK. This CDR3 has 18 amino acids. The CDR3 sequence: CASSQDPGQWVSGNTIYF. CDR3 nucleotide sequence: TGTGCCAGCAGCCAAGACCCGGGACAGTGGGTCTCTGGAAACACCATATATTTT.

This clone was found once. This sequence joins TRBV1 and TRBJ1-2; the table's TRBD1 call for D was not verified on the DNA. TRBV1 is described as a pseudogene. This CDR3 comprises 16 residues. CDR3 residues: CTSSQVTNRGNYGYTF. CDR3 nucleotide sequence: TGCACCAGCAGCCAAGTAACAAACAGGGGGAACTATGGCTACACCTTC.

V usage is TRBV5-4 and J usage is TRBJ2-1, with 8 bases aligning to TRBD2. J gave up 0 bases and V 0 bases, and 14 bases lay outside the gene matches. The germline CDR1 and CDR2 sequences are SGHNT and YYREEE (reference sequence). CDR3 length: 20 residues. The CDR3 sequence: CASSLDPSRAGASSYNEQFF. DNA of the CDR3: TGTGCCAGCAGCTTGGACCCCTCTAGAGCGGGGGCGAGCTCCTACAATGAGCAGTTCTTC.